A selection of T cell receptor beta chains follows, all from one sample in a study of CD8+CD57+ T cells in acquired aplastic anemia. MiXCR, applied by TCRdb to the reads, yields one record per CDR3 protein. Counted here are hundreds of thousands of distinct CDR3 sequences, 82% occurring once; the ten biggest clones make up 42%. Sequencing was performed on sorted CD4+, CD8+, or CD8+CD57+ T cells (not recorded which) from PBMCs. The receptors shown here come from a human donor with aplastic anemia. Each CDR3 is given with its conserved first and last residue. D genes are given only for firm matches. Size values are once, few and many counts, or a class for expanded clones, and some rows have none.

j_call: TRBJ1-2
clone_size: -
v_call: TRBV10-3
d_call: TRBD1
cdr3_aa: CAISESADRDYGYTF
cdr3_nt: TGTGCCATCAGTGAGTCAGCTGACAGGGACTATGGCTACACCTTC

j_call: TRBJ2-5
clone_size: -
v_call: TRBV20-1
d_call: -
cdr3_aa: CSARDLGQMQETQYF
cdr3_nt: TGCAGTGCTAGAGATCTGGGGCAGATGCAAGAGACCCAGTACTTC

j_call: TRBJ2-3
clone_size: -
v_call: TRBV7-2
d_call: TRBD2
cdr3_aa: CAWSLAGGPTMASF
cdr3_nt: TGTGCCTGGAGCTTAGCGGGGGGTCCCACTATGGCGTCTTTT

j_call: TRBJ2-3
clone_size: -
v_call: TRBV11-2
d_call: -
cdr3_aa: CASSSPDGRPDTQYF
cdr3_nt: TGTGCCAGCAGCTCACCGGACGGGCGCCCAGATACGCAGTATTTT

j_call: TRBJ1-6
clone_size: -
v_call: TRBV19
d_call: -
cdr3_aa: CASSPQSPADDYTFGF
cdr3_nt: -

j_call: TRBJ1-1
clone_size: -
v_call: TRBV9
d_call: -
cdr3_aa: CASSLRQAVATTAFF
cdr3_nt: TGTGCCAGCAGCCTACGCCAAGCGGTAGCTACCACAGCTTTCTTT

j_call: TRBJ2-2
clone_size: -
v_call: TRBV7-7
d_call: TRBD2
cdr3_aa: CASSHQTSGVTGELFF
cdr3_nt: TGTGCTAGCAGCCATCAGACTAGCGGGGTAACCGGGGAGCTGTTTTTT

j_call: TRBJ1-1
clone_size: -
v_call: TRBV7-9
d_call: -
cdr3_aa: CASSIGGSDAAAFF
cdr3_nt: TGTGCCAGCAGCATAGGGGGGAGCGACGCTGCCGCTTTCTTT

j_call: TRBJ1-2
clone_size: -
v_call: TRBV7-6
d_call: -
cdr3_aa: CASSLFQGTGETF
cdr3_nt: TGTGCCAGCAGCTTATTTCAGGGGACTGGAGAGACCTTC

j_call: TRBJ1-6
clone_size: many
v_call: TRBV11-3
d_call: -
cdr3_aa: CASSLDLTERSPLHF
cdr3_nt: TGTGCCAGCAGCTTAGATCTGACAGAGCGATCCCCCCTCCACTTT

j_call: TRBJ2-7
clone_size: once
v_call: TRBV11-3
d_call: -
cdr3_aa: CASSLDLSEQYF
cdr3_nt: TGTGCCAGCAGCTTAGATCTCTCAGAGCAGTACTTC

j_call: TRBJ1-1
clone_size: -
v_call: TRBV7-9
d_call: -
cdr3_aa: CASSPGTGDPTDTF
cdr3_nt: TGTGCCAGCAGCCCCGGGACGGGGGACCCCACAGATACCTTT

j_call: TRBJ2-1
clone_size: -
v_call: TRBV30
d_call: -
cdr3_aa: CAWEARYNEQFF
cdr3_nt: TGTGCCTGGGAGGCGCGATACAATGAGCAGTTCTTC

j_call: TRBJ1-2
clone_size: -
v_call: TRBV2
d_call: -
cdr3_aa: CASTVGRDYGYTF
cdr3_nt: TGTGCCAGCACAGTCGGCAGGGATTATGGCTACACCTTC

j_call: TRBJ1-1
clone_size: -
v_call: TRBV7-9
d_call: -
cdr3_aa: CASSLGPGAGEQYFF
cdr3_nt: TGTGCCAGCAGCTTAGGTCCGGGGGCCGGGGAGCAGTACTTCTTT

j_call: TRBJ2-1
clone_size: -
v_call: TRBV7-8
d_call: -
cdr3_aa: CASSLAGGRDTEYQFF
cdr3_nt: TGTGCCAGCAGCTTAGCGGGAGGCCGGGATACGGAGTATCAGTTCTTC

j_call: TRBJ1-2
clone_size: -
v_call: TRBV7-9
d_call: -
cdr3_aa: CASSFTDNYGYTF
cdr3_nt: TGTGCCAGCAGCTTTACGGACAACTATGGCTACACCTTC

j_call: TRBJ2-7
clone_size: once
v_call: TRBV11-2
d_call: TRBD1
cdr3_aa: CASSSDREMPHEQYF
cdr3_nt: TGTGCCAGCAGCTCCGACAGGGAAATGCCCCACGAGCAGTACTTC

j_call: TRBJ2-3
clone_size: -
v_call: TRBV9
d_call: -
cdr3_aa: CASSVGQGGYAQYF
cdr3_nt: TGTGCCAGCAGCGTAGGGCAGGGGGGCTACGCGCAGTATTTT

j_call: TRBJ2-2
clone_size: -
v_call: TRBV5-1
d_call: -
cdr3_aa: CASSGLESNTGELFF
cdr3_nt: TGCGCCAGCAGCGGATTAGAGAGTAACACCGGGGAGCTGTTTTTT

j_call: TRBJ1-5
clone_size: -
v_call: TRBV7-2
d_call: -
cdr3_aa: CASSLAGTADYRYNF
cdr3_nt: TGTGCCAGCAGCTTGGCTGGGACCGCGGATTATCGCTACAACTTT

j_call: TRBJ1-2
clone_size: -
v_call: TRBV7-3
d_call: -
cdr3_aa: CASSSPGGSTDTQYTF
cdr3_nt: TGTGCCAGCAGCTCCCCGGGGGGGAGCACAGATACGCAGTACACCTTC

j_call: TRBJ1-6
clone_size: -
v_call: TRBV7-9
d_call: -
cdr3_aa: CAGNPRGRDSPLHF
cdr3_nt: TGTGCCGGAAACCCCAGGGGCAGGGATTCACCCCTCCACTTT

j_call: TRBJ1-1
clone_size: -
v_call: TRBV19
d_call: -
cdr3_aa: CASSIDRTAYNEPFF
cdr3_nt: TGTGCCAGTAGTATAGATCGCACAGCCTACAATGAGCCTTTCTTT

j_call: TRBJ2-1
clone_size: few
v_call: TRBV9
d_call: TRBD2
cdr3_aa: CASSADGSGGAEQFF
cdr3_nt: TGTGCCAGCAGCGCCGACGGATCCGGGGGGGCTGAGCAGTTCTTC

j_call: TRBJ2-5
clone_size: -
v_call: TRBV25-1
d_call: TRBD2
cdr3_aa: CASSENRLAGAGETQYF
cdr3_nt: TGTGCCAGCAGTGAGAACCGACTAGCGGGGGCGGGGGAGACCCAGTACTTC

j_call: TRBJ1-2
clone_size: few
v_call: TRBV19
d_call: TRBD1
cdr3_aa: CASSPQGRRGYTF
cdr3_nt: TGTGCCAGTAGTCCACAGGGGCGACGTGGCTACACCTTC

j_call: TRBJ2-4
clone_size: -
v_call: TRBV7-9
d_call: -
cdr3_aa: CASRFHANRTDF
cdr3_nt: TGTGCCAGCAGATTTCATGCAAACAGGACAGACTTC

j_call: TRBJ2-1
clone_size: -
v_call: TRBV7-8
d_call: TRBD2
cdr3_aa: CASSLATSGRTNEQFF
cdr3_nt: TGTGCCAGCAGCTTAGCGACTAGCGGGAGGACAAATGAGCAGTTCTTC

j_call: TRBJ2-3
clone_size: -
v_call: TRBV5-4
d_call: -
cdr3_aa: CASSPDGTSTDTQYF
cdr3_nt: TGTGCCAGCAGCCCCGACGGTACTAGCACAGATACGCAGTATTTT

j_call: TRBJ2-5
clone_size: -
v_call: TRBV7-9
d_call: -
cdr3_aa: CASSQGRSGQDAEYF
cdr3_nt: TGTGCCAGCAGCCAAGGGAGAAGCGGGCAAGACGCTGAGTACTTC

j_call: TRBJ2-1
clone_size: -
v_call: TRBV5-5
d_call: -
cdr3_aa: CASSLEEAYNEQFF
cdr3_nt: TGTGCCAGCAGCTTGGAGGAGGCCTACAATGAGCAGTTCTTC

j_call: TRBJ2-7
clone_size: few
v_call: TRBV10-2
d_call: TRBD1
cdr3_aa: CASRPGTVSSYEQYF
cdr3_nt: TGCGCCAGCAGACCCGGGACAGTGAGCTCCTACGAGCAGTACTTC

j_call: TRBJ2-7
clone_size: -
v_call: TRBV19
d_call: -
cdr3_aa: CATSGRSGAYNQYF
cdr3_nt: TGTGCCACCAGTGGCCGTAGCGGAGCCTACAATCAGTACTTC

j_call: TRBJ2-5
clone_size: -
v_call: TRBV7-9
d_call: TRBD2
cdr3_aa: CASSFNGTGGGDQYF
cdr3_nt: TGTGCCAGCAGTTTTAACGGAACCGGGGGGGGCGATCAGTACTTC

j_call: TRBJ2-1
clone_size: -
v_call: TRBV2
d_call: -
cdr3_aa: CASSEGGGNGQDEEFF
cdr3_nt: TGTGCCAGCAGCGAGGGGGGCGGAAACGGGCAGGATGAGGAGTTCTTC

j_call: TRBJ2-6
clone_size: -
v_call: TRBV7-9
d_call: TRBD2
cdr3_aa: CASSFGGGYYEQYVLTF
cdr3_nt: TGTGCCAGCAGCTTCGGCGGGGGTTACTACGAGCAGTACGTCCTGACTTTC